Shown below are 3 T cell receptor beta chains from a single sample sequenced in a study of cytomegalovirus exposure and HLA in healthy donors. The study ran its PCR with 60 Vbeta and 13 Jbeta primers. Method: immunoSEQ multiplex PCR; TCRdb's copy keeps in-frame clones and lacks some. Of around 130,000 clones listed, around 8.5% are singletons. Sequencing used PBMCs. The receptors here all came from a man aged 35 to 55 in good health and CMV-seronegative.

V gene TRBV20-1 combines with J gene TRBJ1-2; the match to TRBD1 covers 7 bases. CDR1 and CDR2 from the germline V gene are DFQATT and SNEGSKA (reference sequence). The CDR3 totals 11 residues. V was clipped by 4 bases and J by 4 bases; unmatched bases: 0. The CDR3 spells CSATGGYGYTF. DNA for the CDR3: TGCAGTGCTACAGGGGGCTATGGCTACACCTTC.

This clone showed up just a few times. V and J are TRBV9 and TRBJ2-3; 11 bases line up with TRBD2. J was trimmed by 4 bases and V by 0 bases; bases with no gene match: 10. This CDR3 has 18 amino acids. In germline, CDR1 is SGDLS, CDR2 YYNGEE. CDR3 loop: CASSVATDGTSGPDTQYF. The CDR3 DNA follows: TGTGCCAGCAGCGTAGCTACGGATGGGACTAGCGGCCCAGATACGCAGTATTTT. Looking up the rest from reference TRBV9 and TRBJ2-3 gives the full variable domain: DSGVTQTPKHLITATGQRVTLRCSPRSGDLSVYWYQQSLDQGLQFLIQYYNGEERAKGNILERFSAQQFPDLHSELNLSSLELGDSALYFCASSVATDGTSGPDTQYFGPGTRLTVL.

The rearrangement uses TRBV7-2 and TRBJ2-4; TRBD1 aligns across 7 bases. This CDR3 contains 13 residues. The V gene's germline CDR1 is SGHTA and CDR2 FQGNSA. The J segment lost 5 bases and the V segment lost 5 bases, leaving 3 bases of the junction unmatched. CDR3 in DNA: TGTGCCAGCAGCGGACAGGACCAAAACATTCAGTACTTC. Translated, it gives CASSGQDQNIQYF.